This T cell receptor beta chain was obtained from a study of Graves' ophthalmopathy and Graves' hyperthyroidism (dated by TCRdb to the late 2010s). As for the study more broadly: Stable hyperthyroidism was defined as no progression to ophthalmopathy within 18 months of follow-up. Following sample collection, hyperthyroidism patients were given methimazole at a starting dose of 30 mg daily, and ophthalmopathy patients were given high-dose intravenous methylprednisolone. To explore V-J signatures that distinguish ophthalmopathy from hyperthyroidism, a discovery set of 100 patients was enrolled, made up of over 40 with ophthalmopathy and some 58 with stable hyperthyroidism. TCR beta repertoire signatures were used to distinguish Graves' ophthalmopathy from Graves' hyperthyroidism and to predict progression to ophthalmopathy. In total, 135 blood samples were TCR-sequenced: approximately 40 ophthalmopathy, approximately 75 hyperthyroidism and roughly 17 hyperthyroidism-to-ophthalmopathy patients. An independent validation cohort was composed of approximately 19 hyperthyroidism patients and around 15 patients who later progressed from hyperthyroidism to ophthalmopathy. In several hyperthyroidism patients, the T-cell repertoires found in thyroid tissue were compared with those found in blood. The research as a whole found: Most of the expanded thyroid clonotypes with a frequency above 0.001 were also detected in blood, and it was suggested that the thyroid immune response may be reflected by blood repertoires. Ophthalmopathy was separated from stable hyperthyroidism by the 13-signature model with just under 90% sensitivity and about 81% specificity in cross-validation and with 80%/75% in the test set. No statistical method was used to set the sample size in advance, and the investigators knew which group each participant was assigned to. In validation, the model predicted ophthalmopathy progression with less than 71% sensitivity and roughly 78% specificity; some 13 predicted patients were CT-confirmed with GO in a median of approximately 6.5 months.

Patients with hyperthyroidism were aged 18 to 65 years, had been newly diagnosed, and had a disease duration of less than 2 months. Patients with other autoimmune diseases, uncontrolled infections, pregnancy or lactation were excluded from the study. Diagnosis relied on clinical symptoms, serum thyroxine, TRAb, thyroid ultrasound and orbital computed tomography. Total RNA was extracted using Trizol reagent, and RNA quality was checked on an Agilent 2100 Bioanalyzer. The CDR3 runs 16 residues from the cysteine to the phenylalanine. Just CDR3 DNA is preserved here, 48 bases in frame from base 1. In the germline V gene (reference sequence), CDR1 corresponds to SEHNR and CDR2 to FQNEAQ. V is shortened by 4 bases, J by 0 bases, and the region joining them spans 15 bases. For repertoire sequencing, the TCR beta CDR3 regions were amplified from RNA transcripts. A first-round RT-PCR used HTBI primers with the Qiagen OneStep RT-PCR kit, followed by a second-round multiplex PCR, size selection and purification. Libraries were sequenced on an Illumina HiSeq2000 using paired-end 100 bp reads. The published analysis was carried out like this. SOAPnuke was used for read processing, and reads with adapters, uncalled bases, a mean Phred below 15, or no exact constant-primer or identifier match were discarded. COPE v1.2.5 was used to merge the high-quality paired reads. Each unique nucleotide sequence was treated as a clonotype, and MiTCR v1.1 was used to align the clonotypes to the IMGT TRB V, D and J references. Analysis was restricted to V-J combinations with a frequency above 0.0001, which covered 98% to 99.2% of repertoires. For each V-J combination, a TCR clonal expansion and chaos score was defined as F50 clonal expansion divided by the chaos observed in the TCRdist matrix. Welch's t-statistics and random forest were used to narrow the features down to more than 10 V-J combinations, which were then fed into a naive Bayes classifier. Thyroid-blood repertoire similarity was quantified with the Morisita-Horn index. The public reads were reanalyzed by TCRdb: fastp trimming at Q25, MiXCR alignment, in-frame beta chains only. Each CDR3 protein appears once, grouped with its most common genes and DNA. TCRdb's processing, not the authors', yielded these V and J calls. The table for this sample lists over a million distinct CDR3 sequences; about 38% of them were counted only once. Around 10% of the sample belongs to the ten largest clones.

This clonotype was found many times. Its antigen remains unidentified. No qualities accompany the bases; no much larger clone lies one base away. The specimen was peripheral blood or thyroid tissue (not recorded which). The receptor was isolated from an adult man with Graves' hyperthyroidism. The V and J segments used are TRBV7-9 and TRBJ1-1; the D region possibly corresponds to TRBD1 (5 bases align). The DNA reads TGTGCCAGCAGCTACGGGGGGACTGTCATGAACACTGAAGCTTTCTTT. This encodes CASSYGGTVMNTEAFF.